The rows below give T cell receptor beta chains drawn from one sample of a study of blood T cell repertoires in COVID-19. Sequencing used immunoSEQ multiplex PCR; TCRdb keeps in-frame clones, though not all of them. The sample records about 160,000 clones, around 86% being singletons. Sequenced sample: peripheral blood. The receptor set was obtained from a man in his 70s who had recovered from COVID-19. Both conserved end residues are part of each CDR3. Fields, in order: D gene, J gene, clone size, V gene, CDR3 DNA, CDR3 protein. D genes are given only for firm matches. Some rows have no size entry. The others give once, few or many, or a class for an expanded clone.

D: TRBD2
J: TRBJ2-7
size: -
V: TRBV27
DNA: TGTGCCAGCAGTTTATCGGGACTAGCGTACGAGCAGTACTTC
CDR3: CASSLSGLAYEQYF

D: -
J: TRBJ2-4
size: -
V: TRBV29-1
DNA: TGCAGCGTTAACCGACAGGGAGGAAACATTCAGTACTTC
CDR3: CSVNRQGGNIQYF

D: -
J: TRBJ1-1
size: -
V: TRBV2
DNA: TGTGCCAGCAGTGAAGCGCGGCAGCGAGAAGCTTTCTTT
CDR3: CASSEARQREAFF

D: TRBD1
J: TRBJ1-5
size: -
V: TRBV28
DNA: TGTGCCAGCAGCCTGATAGGGACAGGGCTAGGGAATCAGCCCCAGCATTTT
CDR3: CASSLIGTGLGNQPQHF

D: -
J: TRBJ2-2
size: -
V: TRBV24-1
DNA: TGTGCCACCAGTGAATCGCTGAGAGGCGGGGAGCTGTTTTTT
CDR3: CATSESLRGGELFF

D: -
J: TRBJ2-7
size: -
V: TRBV4-3
DNA: TGCGCCAGCAGCCCTATGGGAGTCTCCTACGAGCAGTACTTC
CDR3: CASSPMGVSYEQYF

D: -
J: TRBJ2-7
size: -
V: TRBV7-6
DNA: TGTGCCAGCAGCTTAGCGGGTAGCGGCTCGACCTACGAGCAGTACTTC
CDR3: CASSLAGSGSTYEQYF

D: TRBD2
J: TRBJ2-7
size: -
V: TRBV7-8
DNA: TGTGCCAGCAGCTTATCGGCTAGCGGCGCCTACGAGCAGTACTTC
CDR3: CASSLSASGAYEQYF

D: -
J: TRBJ1-1
size: -
V: TRBV27
DNA: TGTGCCAGCAGTTTTTCCACCACAGGGAACACTGAAGCTTTCTTT
CDR3: CASSFSTTGNTEAFF

D: -
J: TRBJ2-7
size: -
V: TRBV2
DNA: TGTGCCAGCAGTTTGTCGTGGGAGGTACTCCACGAGCAGTACTTC
CDR3: CASSLSWEVLHEQYF

D: -
J: TRBJ2-1
size: once
V: TRBV5-1
DNA: TGCGCCAGCACGAAGGCCCTGGGAGGTCCCCCAATCCCCAATGAGCAGTTCTTC
CDR3: CASTKALGGPPIPNEQFF

D: TRBD1
J: TRBJ1-2
size: -
V: TRBV24-1
DNA: TGTGCCACCGGACAGGGGTCCGGTGGCTACACCTTC
CDR3: CATGQGSGGYTF

D: -
J: TRBJ1-1
size: few
V: TRBV10-3
DNA: TGTGCCATCAGGAGGGACATGAACACTGAAGCTTTCTTT
CDR3: CAIRRDMNTEAFF

D: TRBD2
J: TRBJ2-5
size: -
V: TRBV2
DNA: TGTGCCAGCAGTACGGGGGTCCTAGCGGGTGGCCTCCAAGAGACCCAGTACTTC
CDR3: CASSTGVLAGGLQETQYF

D: TRBD1
J: TRBJ2-7
size: -
V: TRBV7-7
DNA: TGTGCTAGCAGCTTCGGACAGGGACGCGAGCAGTACTTC
CDR3: CASSFGQGREQYF

D: TRBD1
J: TRBJ2-7
size: once
V: TRBV5-5
DNA: TGTGCCAGCAGCTTGGCCGGGACAGAGGATTACGAGCAGTACTTC
CDR3: CASSLAGTEDYEQYF

D: -
J: TRBJ1-3
size: -
V: TRBV19
DNA: TGTGCCAGTAGGAGGGCAGACTCTGGAAACACCATATATTTT
CDR3: CASRRADSGNTIYF

D: -
J: TRBJ2-1
size: -
V: TRBV19
DNA: TGTGCCAGTAGTACTACAGGGAACTCCTACAATGAGCAGTTCTTC
CDR3: CASSTTGNSYNEQFF

D: TRBD1
J: TRBJ1-2
size: once
V: TRBV19
DNA: TGTGCCAGTAGTATAGGGCGCGGGACAGACTATGGCTACACCTTC
CDR3: CASSIGRGTDYGYTF

D: -
J: TRBJ1-5
size: -
V: TRBV6-1
DNA: TGTGCCAGCAGTGAATTTGGAGTCTTGCGGGGTCAGCCCCAGCATTTT
CDR3: CASSEFGVLRGQPQHF

D: -
J: TRBJ1-1
size: -
V: TRBV5-6
DNA: TGTGCCAGCAGCTTAGGGGCTGAAGCTTTCTTT
CDR3: CASSLGAEAFF

D: TRBD2
J: TRBJ2-7
size: -
V: TRBV13
DNA: TGTGCCAGCAGCCCTACGGCCGCGGGAGGGCCGAGGGAGCAGTACTTC
CDR3: CASSPTAAGGPREQYF

D: TRBD1
J: TRBJ2-5
size: -
V: TRBV11-3
DNA: TGTGCCAGCAGCTCAGGGGGACAAGAGACCCAGTACTTC
CDR3: CASSSGGQETQYF

D: -
J: TRBJ2-6
size: -
V: TRBV7-6
DNA: TGTGCCAGCAGCCCCACGCTGGCAAGTGGGGCCAACGTCCTGACTTTC
CDR3: CASSPTLASGANVLTF

D: -
J: TRBJ1-1
size: few
V: TRBV3-1/TRBV3-2
DNA: TGTGCCAGCAGCCAGGCCCTACAGGGTGGCACTGAAGCTTTCTTT
CDR3: CASSQALQGGTEAFF

D: TRBD2
J: TRBJ2-1
size: few
V: TRBV6-4
DNA: TGTGCCAGCAGTGGGACTAGCGGGAGCAATGAGCAGTTCTTC
CDR3: CASSGTSGSNEQFF

D: -
J: TRBJ1-4
size: -
V: TRBV6-5
DNA: TGTGCCAGCAGTTCACGGGGGAGAGCAACTAATGAAAAACTGTTTTTT
CDR3: CASSSRGRATNEKLFF

D: -
J: TRBJ2-7
size: -
V: TRBV28
DNA: TGTGCCAGCATCAGCGGTGCCTACGAGCAGTACTTC
CDR3: CASISGAYEQYF

D: -
J: TRBJ2-7
size: -
V: TRBV7-9
DNA: TGTGCCAGCGGCCATAGCGGCTCCTACGAGCAGTACTTC
CDR3: CASGHSGSYEQYF

D: -
J: TRBJ2-7
size: once
V: TRBV19
DNA: TGTGCCAGTAGTATAGTCGCAGGGACCTACGAGCAGTACTTC
CDR3: CASSIVAGTYEQYF

D: TRBD2
J: TRBJ2-3
size: once
V: TRBV7-2
DNA: TGTGCCAGCAGCTTAGTAGGCGGGAGGGGCGCAGATACGCAGTATTTT
CDR3: CASSLVGGRGADTQYF

D: TRBD2
J: TRBJ2-3
size: -
V: TRBV9
DNA: TGTGCCAGCAGCGTAGGAGCTAGCGGGAGTGCAGATACGCAGTATTTT
CDR3: CASSVGASGSADTQYF

D: -
J: TRBJ2-7
size: -
V: TRBV6-6
DNA: TGTGCCAGCAGTTTACTCGCGACGGCCGGGGAGCAGTACTTC
CDR3: CASSLLATAGEQYF

D: TRBD2
J: TRBJ2-3
size: -
V: TRBV7-2
DNA: TGTGCCAGCAGCTTAGGGTTACTAGCGGGTTCGGGGGCAGATACGCAGTATTTT
CDR3: CASSLGLLAGSGADTQYF

D: TRBD1
J: TRBJ2-3
size: -
V: TRBV19
DNA: TGTGCCAGTAGTACCCGGACAGGGCGAAATACGCAGTATTTT
CDR3: CASSTRTGRNTQYF

D: -
J: TRBJ1-1
size: -
V: TRBV7-8
DNA: TGTGCCAGCAATATCAGGGAATGGGGCACTGAAGCTTTCTTT
CDR3: CASNIREWGTEAFF

D: -
J: TRBJ1-1
size: -
V: TRBV28
DNA: TGTGCCAGCAGTCCCGCCCGTTACAGAGAAGCTTTCTTT
CDR3: CASSPARYREAFF

D: -
J: TRBJ2-1
size: -
V: TRBV7-2
DNA: TGTGCCAGCAGCAAACTAGTTTCCACGGTTAATGAGCAGTTCTTC
CDR3: CASSKLVSTVNEQFF

D: -
J: TRBJ2-7
size: -
V: TRBV3-1/TRBV3-2
DNA: TGTGCCAGCAGCCAAGACACAGGCTCCTACGAGCAGTACTTC
CDR3: CASSQDTGSYEQYF

D: -
J: TRBJ1-5
size: -
V: TRBV5-6
DNA: TGTGCCAGCAGCTTACGGGAAAATCAGCCCCAGCATTTT
CDR3: CASSLRENQPQHF

D: -
J: TRBJ2-5
size: -
V: TRBV28
DNA: TGTGCCAGCAGCAGACTACTTCAAGAGACCCAGTACTTC
CDR3: CASSRLLQETQYF

D: -
J: TRBJ1-1
size: -
V: TRBV5-1
DNA: TGCGCCAGCACCCCAGGGCCTTTGGTGAACACTGAAGCTTTCTTT
CDR3: CASTPGPLVNTEAFF

D: -
J: TRBJ1-1
size: -
V: TRBV5-5
DNA: TGTGCCAGCAGCTTAAGCCCCGGGAGAAACACTGAAGCTTTCTTT
CDR3: CASSLSPGRNTEAFF

D: TRBD1
J: TRBJ2-2
size: -
V: TRBV7-3
DNA: TGTGCCAGCAGCTTCCGGACAGGGTATACCGGGGAGCTGTTTTTT
CDR3: CASSFRTGYTGELFF

D: -
J: TRBJ2-2
size: -
V: TRBV12-5
DNA: TGTGCTAGTGGTCTGGGAGCGGCGAACACCGGGGAGCTGTTTTTT
CDR3: CASGLGAANTGELFF

D: TRBD2
J: TRBJ2-2
size: -
V: TRBV6-2/TRBV6-3
DNA: TGTGCCAGCAGTTACTCGCGCGGGAGGGCCACCGGGGAGCTGTTTTTT
CDR3: CASSYSRGRATGELFF

D: TRBD1
J: TRBJ2-5
size: once
V: TRBV5-1
DNA: TGCGCCAGCAGCTTGGCAGGGGGCCAAGAGACCCAGTACTTC
CDR3: CASSLAGGQETQYF

D: -
J: TRBJ2-1
size: -
V: TRBV2
DNA: TGTGCCAGCAGTGAAGAGGCAGGGCCACAGGGGCAGTTCTTC
CDR3: CASSEEAGPQGQFF

D: -
J: TRBJ1-2
size: -
V: TRBV7-9
DNA: TGTGCCAGCAGCTTAGGGAACCCCGGGACTTTTGGCTACACCTTC
CDR3: CASSLGNPGTFGYTF

D: TRBD2
J: TRBJ2-7
size: -
V: TRBV19
DNA: TGTGCCAGTAGTATCTCGACTAGCGGGAGTTTAGTGCAGTACTTC
CDR3: CASSISTSGSLVQYF

D: -
J: TRBJ2-1
size: -
V: TRBV12-3/TRBV12-4
DNA: TGTGCCAGCAGTTTTCGGGTCGATGAGCAGTTCTTC
CDR3: CASSFRVDEQFF

D: -
J: TRBJ1-1
size: -
V: TRBV7-9
DNA: TGTGCCAGCAGCTTTCAGGGAAACACTGAAGCTTTCTTT
CDR3: CASSFQGNTEAFF

D: -
J: TRBJ2-3
size: -
V: TRBV27
DNA: TGTGCCAGCAAAAGCGGACCTACTCGGACAGATACGCAGTATTTT
CDR3: CASKSGPTRTDTQYF

D: TRBD2
J: TRBJ2-2
size: -
V: TRBV15
DNA: TGTGCCACCAGCAGAGATCGGGGGGGCACCGGGGAGCTGTTTTTT
CDR3: CATSRDRGGTGELFF

D: -
J: TRBJ2-5
size: -
V: TRBV2
DNA: TGTGCCAGCAGTGACAGGGAAGGGGAGACCCAGTACTTC
CDR3: CASSDREGETQYF